The 7 T cell receptor beta chains reported below all come from one sample, sequenced in a study of cytomegalovirus exposure and HLA in healthy donors. PCR was performed using 60 Vbeta and 13 Jbeta primers. Repertoires were generated with immunoSEQ multiplex PCR, while TCRdb's copy carries only in-frame clones and drops some. The repertoire holds over 150,000 clones, around 77% seen once, with less than 3.5% in the top ten. Sequencing used PBMCs. All receptors come from a woman aged 25-40 years in good health and CMV-seronegative.

This clone has a handful of counts. The rearrangement links TRBV7-2 to TRBJ2-1; TRBD2 matches 10 bases. The V segment lost 1 base and the J segment 8 bases; nucleotides outside the gene matches: 8. The germline CDR1 and CDR2 sequences are SGHTA and FQGNSA. CDR3 length: 16 residues. In DNA, the CDR3 is TGTGCCAGCAGCTTAGGTCCTAGCGGGAGATACGATGAGCAGTTCTTC. Amino acids: CASSLGPSGRYDEQFF.

This clone appeared once. The chain is built from TRBV5-4 and TRBJ2-3; no definite D call. Germline V CDR1 and CDR2: SGHNT, YYREEE (reference sequence). Trimming shortened V by 2 bases and J by 1 base, and 8 bases separated the two germline ends. This CDR3 spans 14 amino acids. The CDR3 protein is CASSLNIGTDTQYF. The CDR3 nucleotides are TGTGCCAGCAGCTTAAACATCGGCACAGATACGCAGTATTTT.

The chain uses TRBV2 and TRBJ1-5, with D hard to call. The CDR3 runs 12 residues. The V gene's germline CDR1 is SNHLY and CDR2 FYNNEI. Deletions cut 10 bases from V and 5 bases from J, with 12 bases between. CDR3 amino acids: CATSREDQPQHF. CDR3 nucleotides: TGTGCCACCTCGCGGGAGGATCAGCCCCAGCATTTT.

A note on this clone: This sample includes further DNA sequences coding for the same CDR3. The chain carries TRBV18 and TRBJ2-2, with no clear D. The CDR3 consists of 15 residues. With 2 bases removed from V and 0 bases from J, the gap between germline ends came to 7 bases. Germline values: CDR1 KGHSH, CDR2 LQKENI. CDR3 nucleotide sequence: TGTGCCAGCTCACCAACCCGGGCGAACACCGGGGAGCTGTTTTTT. Protein product: CASSPTRANTGELFF.

The chain has TRBV2 and TRBJ2-1; 7 positions agree with TRBD2. V trimming: 4 bases; J trimming: 7 bases; junction bases outside the gene matches: 13. CDR1 and CDR2 (germline): SNHLY, FYNNEI. CDR3 length: 16 amino acids. The CDR3 coding sequence is TGTGCCAGCAGTGGCCTAGCGGAACAGCCGAGGAATGAGCAGTTCTTC. This translates into CASSGLAEQPRNEQFF.

This clone was observed a few times. The chain combines TRBV7-2 with TRBJ2-7, with D possibly TRBD1 on 5 matching bases. The CDR3 runs 16 residues. Trimming removed 1 base from V and 2 bases from J, with 15 bases in between. Germline CDR1 is SGHTA and CDR2 is FQGNSA. This CDR3 is CASSLGPTDYTYEQYF. The CDR3, as DNA: TGTGCCAGCAGCTTAGGTCCGACAGATTACACCTACGAGCAGTACTTC.

The rearrangement joins TRBV19 to TRBJ1-1; no clear D. Germline-derived CDR1 and CDR2 are LNHDA and SQIVND (reference sequence). This CDR3 has 16 residues. V lost 6 bases, J lost 1 base, and 18 bases lay in between. The CDR3: CASSLPEGRRNTEAFF. CDR3 bases: TGTGCCAGTAGCCTGCCTGAGGGCAGAAGGAACACTGAAGCTTTCTTT.